The 12 T cell receptor beta chains reported below all come from one sample, sequenced in a study of T cell responses to AZD1222 COVID-19 vaccine. Clones were sequenced by immunoSEQ multiplex PCR, and TCRdb holds only the in-frame ones, with some missing. The profile shows 95,000 or so clones, approximately 90% of them singletons. The source material was peripheral blood, sampled 28 days after the second AZD1222 dose. The receptors stem from an adult who received the AZD1222 COVID-19 vaccine.

CDR3 nucleotide sequence: TGTGCCAGCAGGGCGGGACCGATGAACACTGAAGCTTTCTTT. Translation: CASRAGPMNTEAFF. V gene TRBV25-1 combines with J gene TRBJ1-1; D possibly corresponds to TRBD1 (5 bases). Trimming pared 6 bases from V and 0 bases from J, leaving 11 bases between. Germline V CDR1 and CDR2: MGHDK, SYGVNS. This CDR3 comprises 14 residues.

The rearrangement joins TRBV24-1 to TRBJ1-2; D is undetermined. The CDR3 loop spans 15 amino acids. CDR1 KGHDR and CDR2 SFDVKD come from the germline V gene. Trimming cost V 2 bases and J 8 bases, with 17 bases left between them. The CDR3 DNA sequence: TGTGCCACCAGTGATTACGGGTCGCCGGCGGGAGGCTACACCTTC. It specifies CATSDYGSPAGGYTF.

V usage is TRBV5-1 and J usage is TRBJ2-7; D perhaps matches TRBD2 (6 bases). CDR1 SGHRS and CDR2 YFSETQ come from the germline V gene. The CDR3 totals 14 residues. Trimming shortened V by 1 base and J by 1 base, and 9 bases separated the two germline ends. CDR3: CASSLWGGSYEQYF. The CDR3 DNA reads as TGCGCCAGCAGCTTGTGGGGAGGTTCCTACGAGCAGTACTTC.

This sequence joins TRBV5-1 and TRBJ2-1; the D call may be TRBD1 or TRBD2 (5 bases each). CDR1 is SGHRS, CDR2 YFSETQ, per germline. The V end lost 6 bases, the J end lost 7 bases, and 17 bases lay between the germline ends. CDR3 length: 14 amino acids. The CDR3 loop is CASTPLVEGNEQFF. CDR3 DNA sequence: TGCGCCAGCACCCCCCTGGTCGAGGGGAATGAGCAGTTCTTC.

The chain links TRBV7-2 to TRBJ1-1; D perhaps matches TRBD1 (6 bases). V was pared by 6 bases and J by 7 bases, with 15 bases between. Germline V gene data show CDR1 as SGHTA and CDR2 as FQGNSA. The CDR3 runs 13 residues. Here the CDR3 reads CASRDPGQSEAFF. The CDR3 region has the DNA TGTGCCAGCAGGGACCCGGGACAAAGTGAAGCTTTCTTT.

V and J are TRBV28 and TRBJ1-5; D gene ambiguous. The germline V gene has CDR1 MDHEN and CDR2 SYDVKM. V was cut by 7 bases and J by 0 bases, with 13 bases left in between. The CDR3 spans 15 residues. The CDR3 loop reads CASTLKLYSNQPQHF. Here the CDR3 DNA reads TGTGCCAGCACCCTCAAGCTTTATAGCAATCAGCCCCAGCATTTT. Based on the CDR3 plus reference TRBV28 and TRBJ1-5, the full variable domain is DVKVTQSSRYLVKRTGEKVFLECVQDMDHENMFWYRQDPGLGLRLIYFSYDVKMKEKGDIPEGYSVSREKKERFSLILESASTNQTSMYLCASTLKLYSNQPQHFGDGTRLSIL.

V gene TRBV6-4 combines with J gene TRBJ1-4, with 9 bases lining up with TRBD1. This CDR3 has 14 amino acids. Unmatched junction bases numbered 9, after V lost 8 bases and J lost 8 bases. Germline CDR1 MRHNA, CDR2 SNTAGT. CDR3 sequence: CASFLPGQGEKLFF. CDR3 sequence (DNA): TGTGCCAGCTTTTTACCGGGACAGGGAGAAAAACTGTTTTTT.

The rearrangement uses TRBV29-1 and TRBJ2-7; TRBD1 aligns across 8 bases. The CDR3 has 14 residues. Trimming cost V 6 bases and J 3 bases; bases outside gene matches: 10. Germline CDR1 SQVTM, CDR2 ANQGSEA. The CDR3 sequence is CSVSPGTGGYEQYF. In nucleotides, the CDR3 is TGCAGCGTCAGTCCCGGGACAGGAGGCTACGAGCAGTACTTC.

In this sample, this clone turned up once. The chain has TRBV25-1 and TRBJ1-5; TRBD1 matches 7 bases. Germline V gene data show CDR1 as MGHDK and CDR2 as SYGVNS. This CDR3 region has 17 residues. J gave up 1 base and V 2 bases, and 8 bases lay outside the gene matches. CDR3 amino acids: CASSEGGGGSSNQPQHF. In DNA, the CDR3 is TGTGCCAGCAGTGAAGGGGGAGGGGGCTCGAGCAATCAGCCCCAGCATTTT.

The gene calls are TRBV19 and TRBJ2-2; D may be TRBD2 (5 bases). CDR3 length: 14 amino acids. Germline values: CDR1 LNHDA, CDR2 SQIVND (reference sequence). The V end was cut by 11 bases, the J end by 5 bases, with 18 bases between. DNA for the CDR3: TGTGCCGCTGAGAGAGGGAGAGAGACCGGGGAGCTGTTTTTT. Translation gives CAAERGRETGELFF.

In its sample, this clone was seen once. CDR3 nucleotide sequence: TGTGCCAGCAGTTTATGGGGAGGGGGCACAGATACGCAGTATTTT. It codes for CASSLWGGGTDTQYF. The rearrangement uses TRBV27 and TRBJ2-3; 7 nucleotides agree with TRBD2. This CDR3 is 15 amino acids long. Germline V gene sequence: CDR1 MNHEY, CDR2 SMNVEV (reference sequence). J gave up 1 base and V 1 base, and 2 bases lay outside the gene matches.

This sequence joins TRBV29-1 and TRBJ1-2, with D perhaps TRBD1 (6 bases). From germline, CDR1 is SQVTM and CDR2 ANQGSEA. V gave up 4 bases and J gave up 8 bases, with 14 bases separating them. The CDR3 is 12 residues long. The CDR3 bases are TGCAGCGTTGGGCACAGGGATAGCGGCTACACCTTC. The encoded protein is CSVGHRDSGYTF.